The T cell receptor beta chain under discussion was sequenced for a study of OX40 agonist ivuxolimab in advanced cancers. CDR1 SGHTA and CDR2 FQGNSA come from the germline V gene. Germline trimming cut 5 bases from V and 7 bases from J; bases unmatched to any gene: 20. This CDR3 comprises 19 residues. The table came from immunoSEQ multiplex PCR; TCRdb's copy has only in-frame clones and leaves some out. The sample contains under 80,000 clones, almost 85% of which appear only once. The clonotype was recovered from an adult with an advanced solid tumor such as melanoma, head and neck, liver or kidney cancer. The sample consisted of CD4+ or CD8+ T cells sorted from blood, taken in a trial of the OX40 agonist ivuxolimab. The rearrangement joins TRBV7-2 to TRBJ2-1; TRBD2 agrees at 10 bases. CDR3 bases: TGTGCCAGCAGCCCCCCAGGGCTAGCGGGAGTAGTTGGTGTGAATGAGCAGTTCTTC. The encoded protein is CASSPPGLAGVVGVNEQFF.